The rows below give T cell receptor beta chains drawn from one sample of a study of T cell responses to AZD1222 COVID-19 vaccine. Profiled with immunoSEQ multiplex PCR; TCRdb holds only in-frame clones, not every one. The sample carries 98,000 or so clones, just over 85% recorded once. Sequencing was performed on peripheral blood, taken on day 0 of AZD1222 vaccination. These receptors all stem from an adult in good health. The CDR3 runs from the conserved cysteine through the conserved F or W. A D gene is named only where the DNA matches it firmly. Not every row has a clone size; where given, it reads once, few, many or a size class.

j_gene,abundance,v_gene,d_gene,CDR3nt,CDR3aa
TRBJ2-1,NA,TRBV5-1,NA,TGCGCCAGCAGCTTGGAGTCGGGGATCTTTAATGAGCAGTTCTTC,CASSLESGIFNEQFF
TRBJ2-2,NA,TRBV4-3,NA,TGCGCCAGCAGACACAGCGGTCCCGGGGCCGGGGAGCTGTTTTTT,CASRHSGPGAGELFF
TRBJ2-3,NA,TRBV7-2,NA,TGTGCCAGCAGCTTACTACTGACCCAGAGAAGCACAGATACGCAGTATTTT,CASSLLLTQRSTDTQYF
TRBJ1-2,NA,TRBV9,NA,TGTGCCAGCAGCTCCAGGGACGCCGTGTATGGCTACACCTTC,CASSSRDAVYGYTF
TRBJ2-1,NA,TRBV30,NA,TGTGCCTGGATCCCTCGGGGGGCGGCTGAGCAGTTCTTC,CAWIPRGAAEQFF
TRBJ2-1,NA,TRBV24-1,NA,TGTGCCACCAGTGAGCCTCTGGGTACCTACAATGAGCAGTTCTTC,CATSEPLGTYNEQFF
TRBJ2-2,NA,TRBV3-1/TRBV3-2,TRBD1,TGTGCCAGCAGCCCCAGGACAGGGGACACCGGGGAGCTGTTTTTT,CASSPRTGDTGELFF
TRBJ1-1,NA,TRBV2,TRBD1,TGTGCCAGTAGGCTAGACAGGGTGTCTTCGGTGAACACTGAAGCTTTCTTT,CASRLDRVSSVNTEAFF
TRBJ1-2,NA,TRBV9,NA,TGTGCCAGCAGCCCCATCGGACAGAATTATGGCTACACCTTC,CASSPIGQNYGYTF
TRBJ1-2,NA,TRBV6-5,TRBD1,TGTGCCAGCAGCGCTGACAGGGGGGTTAACTATGGCTACACCTTC,CASSADRGVNYGYTF
TRBJ1-2,NA,TRBV19,NA,TGTGCCAGTAGTAGAACCAGGGAGAACTATGGCTACACCTTC,CASSRTRENYGYTF
TRBJ1-5,once,TRBV24-1,TRBD1,TGTGCCACCAGTGCAGGACAGGGGATGGATCAGCCCCAGCATTTT,CATSAGQGMDQPQHF
TRBJ1-5,NA,TRBV28,NA,TGTGCCAGCAGTTTATCGGGGTTGTCGGCTCAGCCCCAGCATTTT,CASSLSGLSAQPQHF
TRBJ1-3,NA,TRBV3-1/TRBV3-2,NA,TGTGCCAGCAGCCATCCTCAGGGGAACACCATATATTTT,CASSHPQGNTIYF
TRBJ1-3,NA,TRBV5-6,TRBD1,TGTGCCAGCAGCTTCGGGACAGTCTCTGGAAACACCATATATTTT,CASSFGTVSGNTIYF
TRBJ2-3,NA,TRBV6-2/TRBV6-3,TRBD2,TGTGCCAGCAGTTTGCAGCTACTAGCGGGCACAGATACGCAGTATTTT,CASSLQLLAGTDTQYF
TRBJ1-1,NA,TRBV5-4,NA,TGTGCCAGCAGCTTCGGGGAGAACACTGAAGCTTTCTTT,CASSFGENTEAFF
TRBJ2-7,once,TRBV5-4,NA,TGTGCCAGCAGCACGGACAGTCTTACCTACGAGCAGTACTTC,CASSTDSLTYEQYF
TRBJ2-7,NA,TRBV29-1,TRBD2,TGCAGCGTATTCGTCGCGGGGGGTTACGAGCAGTACTTC,CSVFVAGGYEQYF
TRBJ2-3,few,TRBV20-1,NA,TGCAGTGCTAGTTGGGGGGCAACTAGCACAGATACGCAGTATTTT,CSASWGATSTDTQYF
TRBJ1-3,NA,TRBV28,TRBD1,TGTGCCAGCAGCACCGGGACAGCCTGGTACTCTGGAAACACCATATATTTT,CASSTGTAWYSGNTIYF
TRBJ1-2,NA,TRBV14,NA,TGTGCCAGCAGCCAAGTGGACCCCCGGAATGGCTACACCTTC,CASSQVDPRNGYTF
TRBJ2-5,NA,TRBV28,NA,TGTGCCAGCAGTTTTGGTGGAACGGGAGAGACCCAGTACTTC,CASSFGGTGETQYF
TRBJ1-2,NA,TRBV28,NA,TGTGCCAGCACCCAAGGGGACTATGGCTACACCTTC,CASTQGDYGYTF
TRBJ1-1,NA,TRBV6-2/TRBV6-3,NA,TGTGCCAGCAGTTACGGGCCCACTGAAGCTTTCTTT,CASSYGPTEAFF
TRBJ2-1,NA,TRBV5-1,NA,TGCGCCAGCAGCTCGCAGGGGCCGTCCTACAATGAGCAGTTCTTC,CASSSQGPSYNEQFF
TRBJ1-5,once,TRBV2,NA,TGTGCCAGCAGTGAAGGTCTACTCTTTAATCAGCCCCAGCATTTT,CASSEGLLFNQPQHF
TRBJ1-1,NA,TRBV6-5,NA,TGTGCCAGCAGTTGGGGACGGTACACTGAAGCTTTCTTT,CASSWGRYTEAFF
TRBJ2-7,NA,TRBV7-2,TRBD2,TGTGCCAGCAGCTATGGGGGAGCGGGGGGATCCTACGAGCAGTACTTC,CASSYGGAGGSYEQYF
TRBJ2-7,few,TRBV18,NA,TGTGCCAGCTCACCAGTAGGGAAGGGCTTGGCCTACGAGCAGTACTTC,CASSPVGKGLAYEQYF
TRBJ1-5,NA,TRBV7-9,TRBD1,TGTGCCAGCAGCTACTCCGGGACAGGGGGCAATCAGCCCCAGCATTTT,CASSYSGTGGNQPQHF
TRBJ2-1,NA,TRBV4-1,NA,TGCGCCAGCAGCCAAGGGTCTCTCGGGAATGAGCAGTTCTTC,CASSQGSLGNEQFF
TRBJ1-1,few,TRBV9,NA,TGTGCCAGCAGCACGGGGAGGAACACTGAAGCTTTCTTT,CASSTGRNTEAFF
TRBJ2-3,NA,TRBV5-6,NA,TGTGCCAGCAGCCCGCGTTGGACCACAGATACGCAGTATTTT,CASSPRWTTDTQYF
TRBJ1-1,NA,TRBV9,NA,TGTGCCAGCAGCGTCGGGGGGTGGAACACTGAAGCTTTCTTT,CASSVGGWNTEAFF
TRBJ1-1,once,TRBV6-5,NA,TGTGCCAGCGGCCGGGACAAGGCGATGAACACTGAAGCTTTCTTT,CASGRDKAMNTEAFF
TRBJ1-6,NA,TRBV18,TRBD1,TGTGCCAGCTCACCGGGACAGGCGTATAATTCACCCCTCCACTTT,CASSPGQAYNSPLHF
TRBJ2-2,NA,TRBV5-1,TRBD1,TGCGCCAGCAGCTTGCCGGGACAGGGAAGCATCGGGGAGCTGTTTTTT,CASSLPGQGSIGELFF
TRBJ2-3,NA,TRBV12-3/TRBV12-4,NA,TGTGCCAGCAGTTTTGCCACAGATACGCAGTATTTT,CASSFATDTQYF
TRBJ2-7,NA,TRBV10-1,NA,TGCGCCAGCAGTGAGACAGGGACCTACGAGCAGTACTTC,CASSETGTYEQYF
TRBJ2-1,NA,TRBV7-3,NA,TGTGCCAGCAGCGTCCAAACAGGGGGGGTTGAGCAGTTCTTC,CASSVQTGGVEQFF
TRBJ2-1,NA,TRBV7-2,NA,TGTGCCAGCAGCTTGGCAGCTTTCAATGAGCAGTTCTTC,CASSLAAFNEQFF
TRBJ2-3,NA,TRBV2,TRBD2,TGTGCCACCCCATTGGGACTAGCCGCAGATACGCAGTATTTT,CATPLGLAADTQYF
TRBJ2-1,NA,TRBV5-1,NA,TGCGCCAGCAGCTGGACCGACTACAGGGATGAGCAGTTCTTC,CASSWTDYRDEQFF
TRBJ1-1,NA,TRBV5-1,NA,TGCGCCAGCAGCTTGGCGGGAACGGGCACTGAAGCTTTCTTT,CASSLAGTGTEAFF